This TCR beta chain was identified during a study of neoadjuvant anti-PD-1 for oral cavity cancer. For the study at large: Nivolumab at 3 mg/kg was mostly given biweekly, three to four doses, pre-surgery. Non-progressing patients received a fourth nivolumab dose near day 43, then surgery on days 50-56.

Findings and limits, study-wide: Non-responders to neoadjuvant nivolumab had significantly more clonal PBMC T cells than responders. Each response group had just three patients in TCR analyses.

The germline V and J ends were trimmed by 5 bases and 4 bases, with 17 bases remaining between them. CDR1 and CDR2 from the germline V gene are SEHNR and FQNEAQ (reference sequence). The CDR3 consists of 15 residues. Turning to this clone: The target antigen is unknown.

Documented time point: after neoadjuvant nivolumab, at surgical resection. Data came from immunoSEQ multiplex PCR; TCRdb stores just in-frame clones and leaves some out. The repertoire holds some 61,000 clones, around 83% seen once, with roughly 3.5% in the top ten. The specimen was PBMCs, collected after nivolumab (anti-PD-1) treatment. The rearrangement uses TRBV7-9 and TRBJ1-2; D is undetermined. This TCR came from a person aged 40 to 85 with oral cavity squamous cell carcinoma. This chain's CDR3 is CASSPSEGPLYGYTF. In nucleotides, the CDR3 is TGTGCCAGCAGCCCTAGTGAAGGTCCCCTCTATGGCTACACCTTC.